This TCR beta chain came from a study of T cell responses to AZD1222 COVID-19 vaccine. Study outcomes and limitations: Donors in the cohort were predominantly white British and more often female, and clonal diversity was possibly underestimated. Reportedly, nearly half the spike-specific TCRs target unmutated variant regions.

The data were produced by immunoSEQ multiplex PCR, yet TCRdb's version contains in-frame clones alone and is incomplete. This table holds 100,000 to 150,000 clones, 90% found once. The CDR3 extends over 12 amino acids. In germline, CDR1 is MDHEN, CDR2 SYDVKM. V lost 2 bases and J 9 bases, leaving 8 bases between the germline ends. About this clone itself: The antigen remains unidentified.

The chain uses TRBV28 and TRBJ1-5; no clear D. The clonotype originates from an adult in good health. This specimen consisted of peripheral blood, obtained on day 0 of MenACWY control vaccination. DNA of the CDR3: TGTGCCAGCAGTTTAAATCTGCGGCCCCAGCATTTT. Protein: CASSLNLRPQHF.